These 10 T cell receptor beta chains originate from one sample sequenced in a study of regulatory T cells in long-lasting Graves disease. HTBI primers from iRepertoire and Arm-PCR of CDR3 regions yielded the TCR beta libraries. TCRdb reprocessed the multiplex PCR reads via MiXCR and lists one record per CDR3 protein. Altogether about 530,000 distinct CDR3 sequences are present, about 16% being singletons, with the ten largest covering just under 25%. Specified time point: newly diagnosed GD, antithyroid drugs for less than 3 months. TCR sequences were obtained from RNA taken from PBMCs. This same sample was also taken into another study, of T cells in Graves' hyperthyroidism and ophthalmopathy.

The material sequenced was peripheral blood mononuclear cells (PBMCs), taken at new diagnosis, from a patient treated with antithyroid drugs. The receptors derive from a woman aged 35-65 years with Graves disease.

In this sample, this clonotype turned up many times. The chain combines TRBV5-1 with TRBJ2-5; TRBD2 aligns across 7 bases. The CDR3 has 13 amino acids. The V segment lost 1 base and the J segment 5 bases; nucleotides outside the gene matches: 2. Germline V gene lookup returns CDR1 SGHRS and CDR2 YFSETQ. The CDR3 DNA sequence: TGCGCCAGCAGCTTGCAACTAGCGGAGACCCAGTACTTC. Translation: CASSLQLAETQYF. Supplemented by reference TRBV5-1 and TRBJ2-5, the full variable domain reads KAGVTQTPRYLIKTRGQQVTLSCSPISGHRSVSWYQQTPGQGLQFLFEYFSETQRNKGNFPGRFSGRQFSNSRSEMNVSTLELGDSALYLCASSLQLAETQYFGPGTRLLVL.

This clonotype was observed a handful of times. The chain uses TRBV20-1 and TRBJ2-1; a possible D gene is TRBD2 (6 bases). The CDR3 has 13 amino acids. CDR1 and CDR2 (germline): DFQATT, SNEGSKA (reference sequence). Written as DNA, the CDR3 is TGCAGCGTCCTCCCAGGGACTCTCGATGAGCAGTTCTTC. Protein sequence: CSVLPGTLDEQFF.

As concerns this clonotype: The junction and the germline gene differ at one end; a read error may be behind it. The J gene is TRBJ2-5, the V gene TRBV27; the match to TRBD2 covers 8 bases. The germline V gene has CDR1 MNHEY and CDR2 SMNVEV (reference sequence). This CDR3 spans 16 amino acids. The CDR3 spells CASSLEPAGGRETQYF. The CDR3, as DNA: TGCGCCAGCAGCTTGGAGCCCGCGGGGGGTCGAGAGACCCAGTACTTC.

In DNA form, the CDR3 reads TGCGCCAGCAGATTCTCTCCCGGGACAGCCTACGAGCAGTACTTC. This translates into CASRFSPGTAYEQYF. The rearrangement links TRBV5-1 to TRBJ2-7, with 7 bases aligning to TRBD1. The junction had 10 bases not matched to a gene; V was cut back by 5 bases and J by 2 bases. Germline-derived CDR1 and CDR2 are SGHRS and YFSETQ. The CDR3 is 15 amino acids.

Many counts were recorded for this clonotype. The J gene is TRBJ2-7, the V gene TRBV6-1, with a tentative D call TRBD1 (6 bases). CDR1 is MNHNS, CDR2 SASEGT, per germline. V lost 6 bases, J lost 3 bases, and 12 bases lay in between. This CDR3 has 13 residues. CDR3 in DNA: TGTGCCAGCAGAACCGGGACAATCTACGAGCAGTACTTC. Amino acids: CASRTGTIYEQYF.

This clonotype was counted ten times or more. The J gene is TRBJ1-6, the V gene TRBV3-1; 7 nucleotides align to TRBD1. Germline trimming cut 0 bases from V and 7 bases from J; bases unmatched to any gene: 0. Germline V lookup: CDR1 LGHDT, CDR2 YNNKEL (reference sequence). This CDR3 has 14 residues. The CDR3 coding sequence is TGTGCCAGCAGCCAAGACAGGGGGAATTCACCCCTCCACTTT. Amino acids: CASSQDRGNSPLHF.

This clonotype appeared many times. V gene TRBV7-9 combines with J gene TRBJ2-7; perhaps TRBD1 as D (5 bases). In germline, CDR1 is SEHNR, CDR2 FQNEAQ (reference sequence). There are 12 residues in the CDR3. Trimming took 5 bases from V and 9 from J, leaving 14 bases between them. The DNA of the CDR3 is TGTGCCAGCAGCCCCGACAGCCTTGGGCAGTACTTC. Translating it yields CASSPDSLGQYF.

This chain links TRBV12-3 or TRBV12-4 with TRBJ1-4, with 11 bases aligning to TRBD1. The trim removed 5 bases at V and 8 bases at J, leaving 7 bases unmatched. The CDR3 covers 15 residues. CDR3 in DNA: TGTGCCAGCAGTCGCCACGGGACAGGGGGAGAAAAACTGTTTTTT. Its protein is CASSRHGTGGEKLFF.

This clonotype was counted at least ten times. The chain has TRBV7-2 and TRBJ2-4, with D uncertain. The CDR3 runs 17 residues. The V gene's germline CDR1 is SGHTA and CDR2 FQGNSA. V shed 2 bases and J shed 8 bases, with 22 bases lying between them. CDR3: CASSLLPTARLVDIQYF. The CDR3 bases are TGTGCCAGCAGCTTACTCCCCACGGCGAGGCTGGTGGACATTCAGTACTTC.

V gene TRBV5-6 combines with J gene TRBJ1-5; D gene uncertain. V was cut by 4 bases and J by 6 bases, with 14 bases left in between. CDR3 length: 14 residues. From germline, CDR1 is SGHDT and CDR2 YYEEEE. CDR3 protein: CASSGKGLGQPQHF. CDR3 DNA: TGTGCCAGCAGCGGAAAGGGTCTCGGTCAGCCCCAGCATTTT.